Listed below are T cell receptor beta chains from one sample, sequenced in a study of T cell repertoires in cytomegalovirus infection. TCRdb recomputed calls from the reads with MiXCR, one row per CDR3 protein. Of 400,000 or so distinct CDR3 sequences listed, roughly 18% are singletons. Sequencing used PBMCs. The origin of the receptors is a human donor in good health (CMV status not recorded). Some clones in this sample may be carry-over from other donors' samples. Each CDR3 is given with its conserved first and last residue. D genes are given only for firm matches. Only some rows state a clone size, as once, few, many or a class for expanded clones.

size: .; length: 15; V: TRBV18; J: TRBJ1-4; D: .; DNA: TGTGCCAGCTCACCACGTTCGGACAGCGGGGAAAAACTGTTTTTT; CDR3: CASSPRSDSGEKLFF
size: many; length: 14; V: TRBV6-1; J: TRBJ2-1; D: .; DNA: TGTGCCAGCATGGGGGGTCTAGTTGACAATGAGCAGTTCTTC; CDR3: CASMGGLVDNEQFF
size: .; length: 13; V: TRBV29-1; J: TRBJ1-3; D: .; DNA: TGCAGCGTTGAATACAACTCTGGAAACACCATATATTTT; CDR3: CSVEYNSGNTIYF
size: few; length: 13; V: TRBV19; J: TRBJ2-1; D: .; DNA: TGTGCCAGTAGCGGGACAAATTACAATGAGCAGTTCTTC; CDR3: CASSGTNYNEQFF
size: .; length: 15; V: TRBV10-3; J: TRBJ1-1; D: .; DNA: TGTGCCATCAGTGAGCTTGAGGCTGGCGACACTGAAGCTTTCTTT; CDR3: CAISELEAGDTEAFF
size: .; length: 11; V: TRBV29-1; J: TRBJ1-5; D: .; DNA: TGCAGCGTTGGAGAGAATCAGCCCCAGCATTTT; CDR3: CSVGENQPQHF
size: .; length: 11; V: TRBV6-1; J: TRBJ2-5; D: .; DNA: TGTGCCAGCAGTGAAGCGGGAACCCAGTACTTC; CDR3: CASSEAGTQYF
size: .; length: 17; V: TRBV7-9; J: TRBJ2-1; D: TRBD2; DNA: TGTGCCAGCAGCTTAGCGATTGCTAGCGGGGGCTACAATGAGCAGTTCTTC; CDR3: CASSLAIASGGYNEQFF
size: few; length: 14; V: TRBV12-3/TRBV12-4; J: TRBJ1-2; D: .; DNA: TGTGCCAGCAGCCCCGCGGGGTACGACTATGGCTACACCTTC; CDR3: CASSPAGYDYGYTF
size: many; length: 16; V: TRBV27; J: TRBJ2-3; D: TRBD2; DNA: TGTGCCAGCAGTTTACTGACTAGCGGTGATAGGGATACGCAGTATTTT; CDR3: CASSLLTSGDRDTQYF
size: .; length: 14; V: TRBV20-1; J: TRBJ1-5; D: TRBD1; DNA: TGCAGTGCTAGCAGACAGGGGGGCAATCAGCCCCAGCATTTT; CDR3: CSASRQGGNQPQHF
size: .; length: 13; V: TRBV15; J: TRBJ1-1; D: .; DNA: TGTGCCACCAGCAGAGATCACGGGGGCGAAGCTTTCTTT; CDR3: CATSRDHGGEAFF
size: few; length: 13; V: TRBV7-2; J: TRBJ2-5; D: .; DNA: TGTGCCAGCAGCTTAGGCAGGGTAGAGACCCAGTACTTC; CDR3: CASSLGRVETQYF
size: many; length: 12; V: TRBV6-1; J: TRBJ1-2; D: .; DNA: TGTGCCAGCAGTTCCGCGGCCTATGGCTACACCTTC; CDR3: CASSSAAYGYTF
size: .; length: 15; V: TRBV20-1; J: TRBJ2-3; D: .; DNA: TGCAGTGCGACCACCGGACCCCCCTTTATGGATACGCAGTATTTT; CDR3: CSATTGPPFMDTQYF
size: many; length: 12; V: TRBV7-2; J: TRBJ2-1; D: .; DNA: TGTGCCAGCAGCTTAGGTTTTCCTGAGCAGTTCTTC; CDR3: CASSLGFPEQFF
size: many; length: 15; V: TRBV11-2; J: TRBJ2-3; D: TRBD2; DNA: TGTGCCAGCAGCTTTCAGGGACTAGCGACAGATACGCAGTATTTT; CDR3: CASSFQGLATDTQYF
size: many; length: 15; V: TRBV5-4; J: TRBJ2-7; D: TRBD1; DNA: TGTGCCAGCAGCCCGGGACAGGGGAGCGCATCCGAGCAGTACTTC; CDR3: CASSPGQGSASEQYF
size: .; length: 15; V: TRBV20-1; J: TRBJ2-1; D: .; DNA: .; CDR3: CSAKPTGLSGHEQFF
size: many; length: 14; V: TRBV12-3/TRBV12-4; J: TRBJ2-7; D: .; DNA: TGTGCCAGCAGTTTCCGGGACTTAAGCTACGAGCAGTACTTC; CDR3: CASSFRDLSYEQYF
size: few; length: 14; V: TRBV28; J: TRBJ1-5; D: .; DNA: TGTGCCAGCAGTTTAAGGAGTTTTGATCAGCCCCAGCATTTT; CDR3: CASSLRSFDQPQHF
size: many; length: 13; V: TRBV7-2; J: TRBJ2-1; D: .; DNA: TGTGCCAGCAGCTTATTTTGGAACAATGAGCAGTTCTTC; CDR3: CASSLFWNNEQFF
size: .; length: 11; V: TRBV2; J: TRBJ2-1; D: .; DNA: TGTGCCAGCACCCCCGAGGTTGGGCAGTTCTTC; CDR3: CASTPEVGQFF
size: .; length: 15; V: TRBV20-1; J: TRBJ1-4; D: .; DNA: TGCAGTGCTAGAGATAACTGGGGGGGTAATGAAAAACTGTTTTTT; CDR3: CSARDNWGGNEKLFF
size: few; length: 16; V: TRBV7-8; J: TRBJ1-6; D: .; DNA: TGTGCCAGCAGCTTAGTTCAAGGTGTCAGCCGGTCACCCCTCCACTTT; CDR3: CASSLVQGVSRSPLHF
size: once; length: 14; V: TRBV25-1; J: TRBJ2-1; D: TRBD1; DNA: TGTGCCACCCTACAGGGGGCGAGTTACAATGAGCAGTTCTTC; CDR3: CATLQGASYNEQFF
size: .; length: 15; V: TRBV14; J: TRBJ2-3; D: TRBD1; DNA: TGTGCCACCCTTAACCGGGACAGGGTTTCAGATACGCAGTATTTT; CDR3: CATLNRDRVSDTQYF
size: many; length: 16; V: TRBV7-2; J: TRBJ2-5; D: TRBD1; DNA: TGTGCCAGCAGCGTCAGACAGGGGGCCACCAAAGAGACCCAGTACTTC; CDR3: CASSVRQGATKETQYF
size: many; length: 12; V: TRBV5-6; J: TRBJ1-2; D: .; DNA: TGTGCCAGCAGCTTAACTGACTATGGCTACACCTTC; CDR3: CASSLTDYGYTF
size: many; length: 16; V: TRBV7-2; J: TRBJ1-6; D: .; DNA: TGTGCCAGCAGCGTCCAGTCCGCCAGGGCTAATTCACCCCTCCACTTT; CDR3: CASSVQSARANSPLHF
size: few; length: 14; V: TRBV15; J: TRBJ2-2; D: .; DNA: TGTGCCACCTCCGGCGGGGACGGGGCCGGGGAGCTGTTTTTT; CDR3: CATSGGDGAGELFF
size: few; length: 14; V: TRBV19; J: TRBJ2-2; D: .; DNA: TGTGCCAGTAGTATATGGGCCGGCACCGGGGAGCTGTTTTTT; CDR3: CASSIWAGTGELFF
size: few; length: 15; V: TRBV7-9; J: TRBJ2-1; D: TRBD2; DNA: TGTGCCAGCAGCACCTGGCTAGCGGTCCTGGATGAGCAGTTCTTC; CDR3: CASSTWLAVLDEQFF
size: many; length: 16; V: TRBV7-9; J: TRBJ2-5; D: TRBD2; DNA: TGTGCCAGCAGCCGCCGACTAGCGGGAGAGGAAGAGACCCAGTACTTC; CDR3: CASSRRLAGEEETQYF
size: many; length: 18; V: TRBV2; J: TRBJ1-1; D: TRBD1; DNA: TGTGCCAGCAGTGGTACAGGGGCCCGAGAGATAATGAACACTGAAGCTTTCTTT; CDR3: CASSGTGAREIMNTEAFF
size: .; length: 14; V: TRBV2; J: TRBJ2-1; D: .; DNA: TGTGCCAGCGGCAGGCGGGGCTCCTACAATGAGCAGTTCTTC; CDR3: CASGRRGSYNEQFF
size: .; length: 14; V: TRBV18; J: TRBJ1-6; D: .; DNA: TGTGCCAGCTCACCAGCAGGGGACAATTCACCCCTCCACTTT; CDR3: CASSPAGDNSPLHF
size: .; length: 13; V: TRBV29-1; J: TRBJ1-4; D: .; DNA: TGCAGCGTCGGGAGGAGGTATGATGAAAAACTGTTTTTT; CDR3: CSVGRRYDEKLFF
size: .; length: 13; V: TRBV6-8; J: TRBJ1-4; D: .; DNA: TGTGTCAGCCAAAAAGGGTATTTTGAAAAACTGTTTTTT; CDR3: CVSQKGYFEKLFF
size: .; length: 14; V: TRBV4-2; J: TRBJ1-1; D: TRBD1; DNA: TGTGCCAGCAGCCCAACCAGACAGGGGACTGAAGCTTTCTTT; CDR3: CASSPTRQGTEAFF
size: many; length: 15; V: TRBV12-3/TRBV12-4; J: TRBJ2-3; D: TRBD1; DNA: TGTGCCAGCAGTTCCTTCGGGACAGACACAGATACGCAGTATTTT; CDR3: CASSSFGTDTDTQYF
size: .; length: 14; V: TRBV5-6; J: TRBJ1-6; D: .; DNA: TGTGCCAGCCGGCGTAGCTCCTATAATTCACCCCTCCACTTT; CDR3: CASRRSSYNSPLHF
size: many; length: 14; V: TRBV7-2; J: TRBJ1-4; D: TRBD1; DNA: TGTGCCAGCAGCTCGGACAGGCCTGAAGAAAAACTGTTTTTT; CDR3: CASSSDRPEEKLFF
size: .; length: 14; V: TRBV7-2; J: TRBJ2-2; D: .; DNA: TGTGCCAGCAGCCCGACGGATTACACCGGGGAGCTGTTTTTT; CDR3: CASSPTDYTGELFF
size: .; length: 14; V: TRBV7-8; J: TRBJ2-7; D: TRBD2; DNA: TGTGCCAGCAGGCCGACTAGCGGGACCTACGAGCAGTACTTC; CDR3: CASRPTSGTYEQYF
size: many; length: 16; V: TRBV7-6; J: TRBJ2-7; D: .; DNA: TGTGCCAGCAGCTTAGGGGCAGGGGTTCGGGTAGACGAGCAGTACTTC; CDR3: CASSLGAGVRVDEQYF
size: few; length: 18; V: TRBV30; J: TRBJ1-1; D: TRBD1; DNA: TGTGCCTGGAGTGAAAGGACAGGAGGGTATTCGAGGGTCACTGAAGCTTTCTTT; CDR3: CAWSERTGGYSRVTEAFF
size: .; length: 15; V: TRBV5-5; J: TRBJ2-5; D: .; DNA: TGTGCCAGCAGCCCCCGGGTCGCAAACCAAGAGACCCAGTACTTC; CDR3: CASSPRVANQETQYF
size: many; length: 15; V: TRBV7-2; J: TRBJ2-5; D: TRBD1; DNA: TGTGCCAGCAGCTTCGACAGGGGGCGGAGGGAGACCCAGTACTTC; CDR3: CASSFDRGRRETQYF
size: few; length: 13; V: TRBV2; J: TRBJ1-4; D: TRBD1; DNA: TGTGCCAGCATAAGGGACAGGGGAGAAAAACTGTTTTTT; CDR3: CASIRDRGEKLFF
size: many; length: 15; V: TRBV7-6; J: TRBJ2-7; D: .; DNA: TGTGCCAGCTCCGGAGGGGACACCTCGCCCTACGAGCAGTACTTC; CDR3: CASSGGDTSPYEQYF
size: few; length: 13; V: TRBV19; J: TRBJ1-2; D: TRBD1; DNA: TGTGCCAGTAGTACGGACAGGGACTATGGCTACACCTTC; CDR3: CASSTDRDYGYTF
size: .; length: 17; V: TRBV2; J: TRBJ2-3; D: .; DNA: TGTGCCAGCAGTGAAGTGGGGGCGCGGGGCCGCACAGATACGCAGTATTTT; CDR3: CASSEVGARGRTDTQYF
size: few; length: 15; V: TRBV12-3/TRBV12-4; J: TRBJ2-5; D: .; DNA: TGTGCCAGCAGTTTAGGGCGGGCCTACCAAGAGACCCAGTACTTC; CDR3: CASSLGRAYQETQYF
size: medium-sized; length: 15; V: TRBV7-2; J: TRBJ2-1; D: TRBD2; DNA: TGTGCCAGCAGCTCAAGCGGGAGTATATACAATGAGCAGTTCTTC; CDR3: CASSSSGSIYNEQFF
size: many; length: 14; V: TRBV12-3/TRBV12-4; J: TRBJ2-4; D: .; DNA: TGTGCCAGCAGTACCGATGTAGACAAAAACATTCAGTACTTC; CDR3: CASSTDVDKNIQYF
size: .; length: 13; V: TRBV2; J: TRBJ1-1; D: .; DNA: TGTGCCAGCCGCTCAGGTGGGAACACTGAAGCTTTCTTT; CDR3: CASRSGGNTEAFF
size: .; length: 15; V: TRBV7-8; J: TRBJ1-4; D: .; DNA: TGTGCCAGCAGCTTAAGGTGGAGCGGGGCTGAAAAACTGTTTTTT; CDR3: CASSLRWSGAEKLFF
size: .; length: 14; V: TRBV20-1; J: TRBJ2-5; D: .; DNA: TGCAGTGCTAGAGACATCGGTACGCGGGAGACCCAGTACTTC; CDR3: CSARDIGTRETQYF